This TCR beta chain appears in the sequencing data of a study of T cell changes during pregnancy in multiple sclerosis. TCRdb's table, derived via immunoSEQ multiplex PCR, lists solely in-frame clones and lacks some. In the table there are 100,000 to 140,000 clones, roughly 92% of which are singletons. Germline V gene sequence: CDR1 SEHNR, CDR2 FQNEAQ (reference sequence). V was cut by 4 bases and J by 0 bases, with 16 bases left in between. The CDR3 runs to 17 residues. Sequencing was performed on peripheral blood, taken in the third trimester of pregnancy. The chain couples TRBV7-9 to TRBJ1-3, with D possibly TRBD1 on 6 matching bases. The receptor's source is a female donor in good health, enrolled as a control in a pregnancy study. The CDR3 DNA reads TGTGCCAGCAGCTCCACCGGGACAACTAGCTCTGGAAACACCATATATTTT. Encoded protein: CASSSTGTTSSGNTIYF.